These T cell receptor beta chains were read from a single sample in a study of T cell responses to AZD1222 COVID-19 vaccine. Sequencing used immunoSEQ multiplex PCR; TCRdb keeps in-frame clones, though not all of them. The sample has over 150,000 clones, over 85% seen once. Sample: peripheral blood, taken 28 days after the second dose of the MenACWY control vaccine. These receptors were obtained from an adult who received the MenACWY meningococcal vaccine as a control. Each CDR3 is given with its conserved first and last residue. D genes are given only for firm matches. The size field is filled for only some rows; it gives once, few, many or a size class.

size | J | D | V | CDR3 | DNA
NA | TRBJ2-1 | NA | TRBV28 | CASSPGRYNEQFF | TGTGCCAGCAGTCCCGGACGGTACAATGAGCAGTTCTTC
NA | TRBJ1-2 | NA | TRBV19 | CASSINGFNYGYTF | TGTGCCAGTAGTATCAACGGGTTTAACTATGGCTACACCTTC
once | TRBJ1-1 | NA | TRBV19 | CASSIYRQPEAFF | TGTGCCAGTAGTATATATAGGCAGCCTGAAGCTTTCTTT
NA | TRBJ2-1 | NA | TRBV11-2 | CASTYSRRVEQFF | TGTGCCAGCACCTACAGTAGGCGGGTTGAGCAGTTCTTC
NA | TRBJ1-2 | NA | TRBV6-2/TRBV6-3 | CASSGQRYGYTF | TGTGCCAGCAGCGGACAGAGGTATGGCTACACCTTC
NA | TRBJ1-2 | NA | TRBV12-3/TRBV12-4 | CASSSGQGYGYTF | TGTGCCAGCAGTTCCGGGCAGGGGTATGGCTACACCTTC
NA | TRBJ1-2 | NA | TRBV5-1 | CASSLDTGGSYGYTF | TGCGCCAGCAGCTTGGATACTGGGGGGAGCTATGGCTACACCTTC
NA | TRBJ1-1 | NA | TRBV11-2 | CASSFGVAGNTEAFF | TGTGCCAGCAGCTTTGGGGTGGCCGGGAACACTGAAGCTTTCTTT
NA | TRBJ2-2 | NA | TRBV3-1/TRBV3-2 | CASSQATGNTGELFF | TGTGCCAGCAGCCAAGCGACGGGGAACACCGGGGAGCTGTTTTTT
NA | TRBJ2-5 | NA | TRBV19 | CASSGELVETQYF | TGTGCCAGTAGCGGAGAACTAGTCGAGACCCAGTACTTC
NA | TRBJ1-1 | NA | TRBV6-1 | CASRRQFGAEAFF | TGTGCCAGCAGGAGACAGTTCGGAGCTGAAGCTTTCTTT
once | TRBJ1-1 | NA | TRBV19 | CASSPVGGNTEAFF | TGTGCCAGTAGTCCCGTCGGGGGTAACACTGAAGCTTTCTTT
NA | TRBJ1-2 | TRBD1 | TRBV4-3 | CASSQEEAGGANYGYTF | TGCGCCAGCAGCCAAGAAGAAGCAGGGGGCGCTAACTATGGCTACACCTTC
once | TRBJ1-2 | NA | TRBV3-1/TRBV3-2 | CASTHGTNYGYTF | TGTGCCAGCACCCACGGAACTAACTATGGCTACACCTTC
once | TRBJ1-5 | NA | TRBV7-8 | CASSQRPRYSNQPQHF | TGTGCCAGCAGCCAAAGACCTCGTTATAGCAATCAGCCCCAGCATTTT
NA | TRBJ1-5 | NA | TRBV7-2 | CASSSLGSSRSNQPQHF | TGTGCCAGCAGCAGCTTAGGTTCTTCGCGTAGCAATCAGCCCCAGCATTTT
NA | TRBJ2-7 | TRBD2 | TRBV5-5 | CASSPTSGRSYEQYF | TGTGCCAGCAGCCCAACTAGCGGGAGATCCTACGAGCAGTACTTC
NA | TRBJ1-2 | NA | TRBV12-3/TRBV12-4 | CASSLAAYGYTF | TGTGCCAGCAGTTTAGCAGCCTATGGCTACACCTTC
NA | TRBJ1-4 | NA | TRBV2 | CASSEANRDDEKLFF | TGTGCCAGCAGTGAAGCGAACAGGGACGATGAAAAACTGTTTTTT
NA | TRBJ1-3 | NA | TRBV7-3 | CASSLDANSGNTIYF | TGTGCCAGCAGCCTGGACGCCAACTCTGGAAACACCATATATTTT
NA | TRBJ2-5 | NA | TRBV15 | CATSRDREETQYF | TGTGCCACCAGCAGAGATCGGGAAGAGACCCAGTACTTC
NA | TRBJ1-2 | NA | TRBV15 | CATSREGRSDGYTF | TGTGCCACCAGCAGAGAGGGCCGGTCCGATGGCTACACCTTC
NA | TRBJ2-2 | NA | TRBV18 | CASSGVRSTGELFF | TGTGCCAGCTCTGGGGTTAGGAGCACCGGGGAGCTGTTTTTT
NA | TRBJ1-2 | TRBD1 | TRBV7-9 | CASSLVGTGIYGYTF | TGTGCCAGCAGCTTAGTCGGGACAGGCATCTATGGCTACACCTTC
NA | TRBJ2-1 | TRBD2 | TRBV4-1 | CASSQAGLATYNEQFF | TGCGCCAGCAGCCAAGCGGGACTAGCGACGTACAATGAGCAGTTCTTC
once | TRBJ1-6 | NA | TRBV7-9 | CASSLTAPYNSPLHF | TGTGCCAGCAGCTTGACAGCTCCCTATAATTCACCCCTCCACTTT
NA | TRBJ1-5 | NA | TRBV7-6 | CASSLRGAGNQPQHF | TGTGCCAGCAGCTTAAGAGGGGCTGGCAATCAGCCCCAGCATTTT
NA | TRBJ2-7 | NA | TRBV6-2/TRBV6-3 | CASSYSARDTNEQYF | TGTGCCAGCAGTTACTCCGCCCGGGACACAAACGAGCAGTACTTC
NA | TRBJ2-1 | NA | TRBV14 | CASSRIYNEQFF | TGTGCCAGCAGCCGAATATACAATGAGCAGTTCTTC
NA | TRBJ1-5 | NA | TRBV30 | CAWSVQGTSNQPQHF | TGTGCCTGGAGTGTTCAGGGGACCAGCAATCAGCCCCAGCATTTT
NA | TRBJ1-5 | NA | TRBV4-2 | CASSQRQDYSNQPQHF | TGTGCCAGCAGCCAAAGACAAGATTATAGCAATCAGCCCCAGCATTTT
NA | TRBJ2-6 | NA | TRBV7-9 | CASSLEMSTNVLTF | TGTGCCAGCAGCTTAGAGATGTCGACCAACGTCCTGACTTTC
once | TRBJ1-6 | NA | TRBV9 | CASSPTLGGDYNSPLHF | TGTGCCAGCAGCCCGACCCTCGGGGGGGATTATAATTCACCCCTCCACTTT
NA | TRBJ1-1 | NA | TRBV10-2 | CAITDGESEAFF | TGCGCCATCACTGACGGGGAGTCTGAAGCTTTCTTT
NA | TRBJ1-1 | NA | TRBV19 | CASSIDSEAFF | TGTGCCAGTAGTATAGACAGTGAAGCTTTCTTT
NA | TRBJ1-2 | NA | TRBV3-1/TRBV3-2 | CASSQKKVRGAYGYTF | TGTGCCAGCAGCCAAAAAAAAGTACGGGGGGCCTATGGCTACACCTTC
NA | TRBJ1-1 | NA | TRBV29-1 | CSAQSSLNTEAFF | TGCAGCGCCCAATCGTCCCTGAACACTGAAGCTTTCTTT
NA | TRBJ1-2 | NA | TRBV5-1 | CASSVDSSYGYTF | TGCGCCAGCAGCGTGGACAGTTCCTATGGCTACACCTTC
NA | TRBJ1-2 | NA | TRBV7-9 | CASSLRADYGYTF | TGTGCCAGCAGCTTAAGAGCGGACTATGGCTACACCTTC
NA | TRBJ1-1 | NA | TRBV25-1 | CASSGRENTEAFF | TGTGCCAGCAGTGGTCGGGAGAACACTGAAGCTTTCTTT
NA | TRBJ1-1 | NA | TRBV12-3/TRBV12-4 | CASRGDTEAFF | TGTGCCAGCAGGGGCGACACTGAAGCTTTCTTT
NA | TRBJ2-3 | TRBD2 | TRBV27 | CASSSSGGSTDTQYF | TGTGCCAGCAGTTCTAGCGGGGGTAGCACAGATACGCAGTATTTT
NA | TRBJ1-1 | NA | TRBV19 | CASSIPGFEAFF | TGTGCCAGTAGTATTCCGGGATTTGAAGCTTTCTTT
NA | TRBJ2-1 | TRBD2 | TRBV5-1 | CASSLGGYNEQFF | TGCGCCAGCAGCCTCGGGGGGTACAATGAGCAGTTCTTC
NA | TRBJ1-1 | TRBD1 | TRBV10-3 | CAISKLDRGNTEAFF | TGTGCCATCAGTAAACTAGACAGGGGGAACACTGAAGCTTTCTTT
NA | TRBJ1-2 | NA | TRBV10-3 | CAISESKTGYTF | TGTGCCATCAGTGAGTCGAAGACGGGCTACACCTTC